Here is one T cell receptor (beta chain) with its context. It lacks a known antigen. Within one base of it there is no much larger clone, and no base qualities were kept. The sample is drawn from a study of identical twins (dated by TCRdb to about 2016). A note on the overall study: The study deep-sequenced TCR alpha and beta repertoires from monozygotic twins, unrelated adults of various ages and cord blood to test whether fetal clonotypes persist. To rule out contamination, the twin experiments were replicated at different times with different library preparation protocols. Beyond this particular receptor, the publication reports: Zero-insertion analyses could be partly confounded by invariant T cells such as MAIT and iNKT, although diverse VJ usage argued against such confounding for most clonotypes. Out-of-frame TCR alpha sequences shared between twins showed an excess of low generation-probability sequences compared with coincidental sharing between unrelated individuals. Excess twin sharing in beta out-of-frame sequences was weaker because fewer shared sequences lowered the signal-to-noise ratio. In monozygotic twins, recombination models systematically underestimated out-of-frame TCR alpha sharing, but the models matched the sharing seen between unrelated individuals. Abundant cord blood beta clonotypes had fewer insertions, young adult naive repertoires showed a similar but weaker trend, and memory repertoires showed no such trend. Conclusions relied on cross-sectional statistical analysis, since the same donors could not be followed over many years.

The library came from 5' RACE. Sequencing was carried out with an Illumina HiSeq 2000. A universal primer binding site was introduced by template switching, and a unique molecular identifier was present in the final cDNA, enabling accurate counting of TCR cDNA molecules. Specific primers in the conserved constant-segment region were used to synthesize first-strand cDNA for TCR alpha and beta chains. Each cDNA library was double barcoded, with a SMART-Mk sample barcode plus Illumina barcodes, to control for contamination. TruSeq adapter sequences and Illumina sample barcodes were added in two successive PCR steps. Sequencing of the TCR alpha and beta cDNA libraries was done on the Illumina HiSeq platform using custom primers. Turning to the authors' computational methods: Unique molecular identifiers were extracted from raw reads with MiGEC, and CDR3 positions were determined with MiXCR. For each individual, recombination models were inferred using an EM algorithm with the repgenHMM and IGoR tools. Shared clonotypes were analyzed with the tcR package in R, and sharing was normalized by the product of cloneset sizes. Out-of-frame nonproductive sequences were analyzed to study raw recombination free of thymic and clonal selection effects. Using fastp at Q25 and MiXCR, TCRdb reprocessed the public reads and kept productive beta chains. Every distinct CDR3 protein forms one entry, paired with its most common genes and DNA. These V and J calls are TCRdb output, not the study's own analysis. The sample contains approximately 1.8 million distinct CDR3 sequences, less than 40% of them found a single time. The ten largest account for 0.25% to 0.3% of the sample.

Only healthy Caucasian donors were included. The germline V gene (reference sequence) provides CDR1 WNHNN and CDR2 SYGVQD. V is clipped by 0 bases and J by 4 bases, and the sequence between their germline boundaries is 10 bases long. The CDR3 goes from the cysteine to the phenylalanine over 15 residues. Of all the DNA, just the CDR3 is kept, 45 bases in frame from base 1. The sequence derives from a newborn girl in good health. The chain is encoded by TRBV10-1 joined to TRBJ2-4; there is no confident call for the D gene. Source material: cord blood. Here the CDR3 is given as CASSESREIKNIQYF. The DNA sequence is TGCGCCAGCAGTGAGTCAAGGGAAATTAAAAACATTCAGTACTTC.